The next 27 T cell receptor beta chains were all read from a single sample in a study of blood T cell repertoires in COVID-19. Sequencing was performed with immunoSEQ multiplex PCR; in TCRdb, only in-frame clones are kept and a portion is missing. The sample consists of around 50,000 clones, approximately 78% of them appearing once. The sample was PBMCs or T cells enriched from blood (not recorded which). These receptors were taken from a woman between 45 and 60 years old with acute COVID-19.

V is TRBV7-2 and J is TRBJ1-2; perhaps TRBD1 as D (5 bases). CDR1 is SGHTA, CDR2 FQGNSA, per germline. V was pared by 5 bases and J by 8 bases, with 21 bases between. The CDR3 length is 15 residues. CDR3 loop: CASSNWGESRLGYTF. The CDR3 nucleotides are TGTGCCAGCAGCAACTGGGGGGAGTCCCGACTCGGCTACACCTTC.

The CDR3 DNA is TGTGCCAGCAGCTTACCGGGACAGTCGAACACCGGGGAGCTGTTTTTT. It is translated as CASSLPGQSNTGELFF. J is TRBJ2-2 and V is TRBV11-2, with 7 bases fitting TRBD1. V was clipped by 2 bases and J by 0 bases; unmatched bases: 3. Germline V CDR1 and CDR2: SGHAT, FQNNGV. The CDR3 has 16 residues.

V usage is TRBV28 and J usage is TRBJ2-5; 7 bases line up with TRBD1. This CDR3 spans 12 amino acids. Germline CDR1 MDHEN, CDR2 SYDVKM. V shed 10 bases, J shed 8 bases, and the junction held 10 bases outside the gene matches. CDR3 nucleotides: TGTGCCACAGGGGGTTTCGGAGAAACCCAGTACTTC. It encodes CATGGFGETQYF.

With regard to this clone: The same CDR3 also results from other DNA sequences found in this sample. This chain connects TRBV9 to TRBJ2-1, with TRBD2 matching 8 bases. The V segment lost 2 bases and the J segment 2 bases; nucleotides outside the gene matches: 3. The CDR3 is 15 amino acids. CDR1 SGDLS and CDR2 YYNGEE come from the germline V gene. Here the CDR3 reads CASSVGGGPYNEQFF. In nucleotides, the CDR3 is TGTGCCAGCAGCGTCGGGGGGGGCCCCTACAATGAGCAGTTCTTC.

There are a few counts of this clone. The CDR3 coding sequence is TGTGCCACCAGTGATTCCCACAGGAACTCCTACGAGCAGTACTTC. Its translation: CATSDSHRNSYEQYF. V is TRBV24-1 and J is TRBJ2-7; D possibly corresponds to TRBD1 (5 bases). Germline CDR1 reads KGHDR; CDR2 reads SFDVKD. The V and J ends lost 2 bases and 0 bases respectively, with 10 bases between them. CDR3 length equals 15 residues.

The chain carries TRBV19 and TRBJ1-1, with 7 bases fitting TRBD1. The length of the CDR3 is 15 residues. V was pared by 5 bases and J by 6 bases, with 12 bases of the junction left unmatched. The germline CDR1 and CDR2 sequences are LNHDA and SQIVND (reference sequence). CDR3 nucleotides: TGTGCCAGTAGTTCCGGAGGAACAGGGGAGCCTGAAGCTTTCTTT. Its translation is CASSSGGTGEPEAFF.

This clone was detected many times. The V call is TRBV2, the J call TRBJ1-5; tentative D call: TRBD1 (5 bases). CDR3 length: 13 amino acids. V lost 6 bases and J lost 7, with 13 bases in between. Germline CDR1 and CDR2: SNHLY and FYNNEI. CDR3 amino acids: CASSHGGDQPQHF. CDR3 in DNA: TGTGCCAGCAGCCATGGGGGGGACCAGCCCCAGCATTTT.

Points on this clone: In the same sample, other DNA sequences code for this CDR3. The J gene is TRBJ1-2, the V gene TRBV11-3; D not certain. This CDR3 has 13 amino acids. Germline CDR1 and CDR2: SGHNT and YENEEA. Trimming cost V 1 base and J 1 base, with 4 bases left between them. Written as DNA, the CDR3 is TGTGCCAGCAGCTTAGGCGGTAACTATGGCTACACCTTC. It is translated as CASSLGGNYGYTF. Drawing the rest from reference TRBV11-3 and TRBJ1-2, the complete variable domain is EAGVVQSPRYKIIEKKQPVAFWCNPISGHNTLYWYLQNLGQGPELLIRYENEEAVDDSQLPKDRFSAERLKGVDSTLKIQPAELGDSAVYLCASSLGGNYGYTFGSGTRLTVV.

The genes are TRBV18 and TRBJ2-3, with 7 bases that match TRBD2. V lost 0 bases, J lost 3 bases, and 6 bases stayed unmatched. This CDR3 has 16 amino acids. The V gene's germline CDR1 is KGHSH and CDR2 LQKENI. This chain's CDR3 is CASSPPAGVVTDTQYF. The CDR3 DNA reads TGTGCCAGCTCACCACCCGCGGGGGTGGTTACAGATACGCAGTATTTT.

The chain uses TRBV29-1 and TRBJ1-5, with D possibly TRBD1 on 6 matching bases. The length of the CDR3 is 13 residues. The V and J ends lost 2 bases and 2 bases respectively, with 7 bases between them. Germline values: CDR1 SQVTM, CDR2 ANQGSEA. The chain's CDR3 is CSVESGGNQPQHF. CDR3 coding DNA: TGCAGCGTTGAATCAGGGGGCAATCAGCCCCAGCATTTT.

The chain uses TRBV4-2 and TRBJ2-3, with 9 bases that match TRBD1. Germline V gives CDR1 LGHNA, CDR2 YNFKEQ. The CDR3 runs 11 residues. V shed 5 bases and J 14 bases; nucleotides not matched to a gene: 5. CDR3 DNA: TGTGCCAGCAGCGTCCGGGACAGGGTGTATTTT. It specifies CASSVRDRVYF.

This rearrangement joins TRBV18 to TRBJ2-2, with D possibly matching TRBD1 (5 bases). Germline V CDR1 and CDR2: KGHSH, LQKENI. The V and J ends lost 3 bases and 2 bases respectively, with 10 bases between them. The CDR3 loop spans 15 amino acids. In nucleotides, the CDR3 is TGTGCCAGCTCACCGTGGCAGGGAAACACCGGGGAGCTGTTTTTT. It translates to CASSPWQGNTGELFF.

The chain recombines TRBV3-1 (or the pseudogene TRBV3-2) with TRBJ2-1, with 10 bases matching TRBD2. The junction had 17 bases not matched to a gene; V was cut back by 0 bases and J by 6 bases. The CDR3 consists of 20 residues. Per germline, CDR1 LGHDT and CDR2 YNNKEL (reference sequence). The CDR3 coding sequence is TGTGCCAGCAGCCAAGATGGGTTGGCTAGCGGGGGACCCCGCCGCAATGAGCAGTTCTTC. Translation gives CASSQDGLASGGPRRNEQFF.

The rearrangement joins TRBV28 to TRBJ1-4, with 7 bases aligning to TRBD1. The CDR3 is 14 amino acids. CDR1 and CDR2 from the germline V gene are MDHEN and SYDVKM. J lost 3 bases, V lost 7 bases, and 5 bases had no gene match. CDR3 coding DNA: TGTGCCAGCACCAGGGGACAGCCTAATGAAAAACTGTTTTTT. Protein product: CASTRGQPNEKLFF.

V is TRBV5-4 and J is TRBJ2-7; TRBD1 matches at 8 bases. The CDR3 consists of 14 residues. The germline CDR1 and CDR2 sequences are SGHNT and YYREEE (reference sequence). V lost 3 bases to trimming and J lost 2 bases; unmatched junction nucleotides: 4. The CDR3 sequence: CASSSMTGAYEQYF. The DNA of the CDR3 is TGTGCCAGCAGCTCGATGACAGGGGCCTACGAGCAGTACTTC.

This chain links TRBV18 with TRBJ1-1; 7 bases map to TRBD1. This CDR3 has 15 amino acids. J was trimmed by 1 base and V by 1 base; bases with no gene match: 3. CDR1 is KGHSH, CDR2 LQKENI, per germline. The DNA for the CDR3 is TGTGCCAGCTCACCACAAAGACAGGGGAACACTGAAGCTTTCTTT. It specifies CASSPQRQGNTEAFF.

V gene TRBV28 combines with J gene TRBJ1-1; TRBD1 matches 7 bases. CDR3 length: 12 amino acids. J gave up 12 bases and V 1 base, and 5 bases lay outside the gene matches. The germline gives CDR1 MDHEN, CDR2 SYDVKM. The CDR3 sequence: CASSLYQGGSFF. The DNA of the CDR3 is TGTGCCAGCAGTTTATACCAGGGGGGTTCTTTCTTT.

A few counts support this clone. The genes are TRBV5-4 and TRBJ1-2; perhaps TRBD1 as D (5 bases). This CDR3 is 14 amino acids long. In germline, CDR1 is SGHNT, CDR2 YYREEE (reference sequence). With 2 bases removed from V and 5 bases from J, the gap between germline ends came to 13 bases. The CDR3 loop reads CASSFSTEFYGYTF. In nucleotides, the CDR3 is TGTGCCAGCAGCTTCTCGACAGAATTTTATGGCTACACCTTC.

The rearrangement links TRBV27 to TRBJ1-5; no clear D gene. The V end was cut by 5 bases, the J end by 2 bases, with 10 bases between. This CDR3 is built from 14 residues. Germline CDR1 MNHEY, CDR2 SMNVEV (reference sequence). CDR3 in amino acids: CASSTAGRNQPQHF. CDR3 nucleotide sequence: TGTGCCAGCAGTACGGCAGGCCGCAATCAGCCCCAGCATTTT.

V is TRBV10-2 and J is TRBJ1-1; D call uncertain. V was cut by 0 bases and J by 5 bases, with 4 bases left in between. The CDR3 spans 12 residues. Germline CDR1 is WSHSY and CDR2 is SAAADI. The CDR3 DNA sequence: TGCGCCAGCAGTGAGTCGCGGACTGAAGCTTTCTTT. Translating gives CASSESRTEAFF.

This chain uses TRBV4-1 with TRBJ2-3; 12 bases match TRBD2. Per germline, CDR1 MGHRA and CDR2 YSYEKL. J lost 2 bases, V lost 0 bases, and 6 bases had no gene match. This CDR3 spans 18 amino acids. This CDR3 reads CASSQERLAGAFTDTQYF. The CDR3 coding sequence is TGCGCCAGCAGCCAAGAACGACTAGCGGGGGCCTTCACAGATACGCAGTATTTT.

The rearrangement links TRBV2 to TRBJ2-3; no definite D call. The germline CDR1 and CDR2 sequences are SNHLY and FYNNEI. The length of the CDR3 is 12 residues. V gave up 8 bases and J gave up 2 bases, with 8 bases separating them. CDR3 residues: CASSRFTDTQYF. In nucleotides, the CDR3 is TGTGCCAGCTCTCGGTTCACAGATACGCAGTATTTT.

In DNA form, the CDR3 reads TGCGCCAGCAGCCAAGAACTAGCGGTTACCTACGAGCAGTACTTC. Its protein product is CASSQELAVTYEQYF. V is TRBV4-1 and J is TRBJ2-7, with 8 nucleotides matching TRBD2. The trim removed 0 bases at V and 2 bases at J, leaving 3 bases unmatched. This CDR3 comprises 15 residues. Germline CDR1 and CDR2: MGHRA and YSYEKL.

This clone came up once. V is TRBV27 and J is TRBJ2-7; 13 bases are a match to TRBD2. V shed 5 bases, J shed 5 bases, and the junction held 9 bases outside the gene matches. Germline CDR1 reads MNHEY; CDR2 reads SMNVEV (reference sequence). This CDR3 contains 16 residues. The CDR3 is CASSLPRTSGGHEQYF. The CDR3 region has the DNA TGTGCCAGCAGTCTACCACGGACTAGCGGGGGCCACGAGCAGTACTTC.

The V and J genes are TRBV2 and TRBJ1-2; 7 positions match TRBD1. Trimming at V came to 4 bases and at J to 0 bases, leaving 2 bases not matched to a gene. Germline CDR1 and CDR2: SNHLY and FYNNEI. This CDR3 has 14 amino acids. CDR3 in amino acids: CASSGQGTNYGYTF. CDR3 DNA sequence: TGTGCCAGCAGTGGACAGGGTACTAACTATGGCTACACCTTC.

J is TRBJ2-2 and V is TRBV11-2; D gene uncertain. V was trimmed by 6 bases and J by 2 bases, leaving 10 bases between them. Germline values: CDR1 SGHAT, CDR2 FQNNGV. The CDR3 length is 14 residues. In DNA, the CDR3 is TGTGCCAGCAGTCCGACTGAAAACACCGGGGAGCTGTTTTTT. It codes for CASSPTENTGELFF.

This clone was found once. The chain has TRBV2 and TRBJ1-5; D perhaps matches TRBD1 (5 bases). The CDR3 extends over 14 amino acids. The V gene lost 4 bases and the J gene lost 3 bases, with 10 bases spanning the gap. CDR1 is SNHLY and CDR2 is FYNNEI in the germline V gene. CDR3 in amino acids: CASSGQGYNQPQHF. DNA of the CDR3: TGTGCCAGCAGTGGCCAGGGATACAATCAGCCCCAGCATTTT. Drawing the rest from reference TRBV2 and TRBJ1-5, the complete variable domain is EPEVTQTPSHQVTQMGQEVILRCVPISNHLYFYWYRQILGQKVEFLVSFYNNEISEKSEIFDDQFSVERPDGSNFTLKIRSTKLEDSAMYFCASSGQGYNQPQHFGDGTRLSIL.